The T cell receptor beta chain described here comes from a study of graft-versus-host responses after intestinal transplantation. Study-level background: Multivisceral, liver-intestinal, or isolated intestinal grafts went to recipients. The whole recipient group had anti-thymocyte globulin induction followed by tacrolimus and steroids for approximately three years. Findings and caveats of the study: In recipient marrow, GvH clones were found, and some appeared first in ileum or blood.

As to this clone: The antigen is unknown.

Between the trimmed V and J ends, which lost 5 bases and 3 bases, there was a span of 10 bases. This CDR3 comprises 13 residues. Germline V gene lookup returns CDR1 SGHTA and CDR2 FQGNSA. Using immunoSEQ multiplex PCR, the repertoire was profiled, and TCRdb retains in-frame clones only, with some absent. The repertoire holds tens of thousands of clones, with 91% as singletons. The gene calls are TRBV7-2 and TRBJ1-2, with D possibly TRBD1 on 5 matching bases. The sequencing used unstimulated CD8+ T cells sorted from spleen or lymph node cells, collected before intestinal transplant. The source of this sequence is a human donor who received an intestinal transplant. CDR3 amino acids: CASSPGLYYGYTF. The CDR3 nucleotides are TGTGCCAGCAGCCCGGGACTGTACTATGGCTACACCTTC. The entire variable domain, with the rest obtained from reference TRBV7-2 and TRBJ1-2, is as follows: GAGVSQSPSNKVTEKGKDVELRCDPISGHTALYWYRQSLGQGLEFLIYFQGNSAPDKSGLPSDRFSAERTGGSVSTLTIQRTQQEDSAVYLCASSPGLYYGYTFGSGTRLTVV.